This T cell receptor (beta chain) was sequenced in a study of cytomegalovirus exposure and HLA in healthy donors. Findings and caveats of the study: A later analysis associated 15,000 to 20,000 TCR beta sequences with HLA alleles at a 0.05 false discovery rate. The authors confirmed in vitro that a few CMV-associated chains were specific for CMV antigens.

The PCR employed 60 Vbeta primers together with 13 Jbeta primers. TCRdb keeps only in-frame clones here, not all; method: immunoSEQ multiplex PCR. The profile shows 110,000 to 150,000 clones, less than 9.5% of them singletons. The CDR3 has 14 residues. Germline assignment: CDR1 LGHNA and CDR2 YSLEER. Trimming removed 0 bases from V and 3 bases from J, with 9 bases in between. This clone was found a few times. The antigen is undetermined. The rearrangement uses TRBV4-3 and TRBJ2-7; D is unclear. This TCR came from a male donor in good health and CMV-seronegative. Specimen: PBMCs. The CDR3 spells CASSQDRGYYEQYF. The CDR3 bases are TGCGCCAGCAGCCAAGATCGCGGATACTACGAGCAGTACTTC.